Below are 20 T cell receptor beta chains sequenced from a single sample in a study of OX40 agonist ivuxolimab in advanced cancers. The table came from immunoSEQ multiplex PCR; TCRdb's copy has only in-frame clones and leaves some out. Of 70,000 to 75,000 clones in the sample, 80% to 95% are singletons; the top ten hold 0.44%. Here the sequenced sample was CD4+ or CD8+ T cells sorted from blood, taken in a trial of the OX40 agonist ivuxolimab. Receptors were obtained from an adult with an advanced solid tumor such as melanoma, head and neck, liver or kidney cancer.

V is TRBV6-5 and J is TRBJ2-7; 11 nucleotides align to TRBD1. CDR1 and CDR2 from the germline V gene are MNHEY and SVGAGI. Trimming at V came to 6 bases and at J to 6 bases, leaving 7 bases not matched to a gene. The CDR3 consists of 14 residues. The CDR3 coding sequence is TGTGCCAGCAGACGGGACAGGGGGAGCGGCGAGCAGTACTTC. Translation: CASRRDRGSGEQYF.

The chain links TRBV10-3 to TRBJ1-2; D perhaps matches TRBD1 (6 bases). This CDR3 comprises 15 residues. V was shortened by 4 bases and J by 3 bases, with 15 bases between the two germline ends. Looked up from germline, CDR1 is ENHRY and CDR2 is SYGVKD. The CDR3, as DNA: TGTGCCATCAGTGGGGCGGGGGGCGCGGACTATGGCTACACCTTC. It encodes CAISGAGGADYGYTF.

The chain is built from TRBV2 and TRBJ1-3; a possible D gene is TRBD1 (5 bases). Trimming left V 5 bases short and J 0 bases short, with 11 bases between. This CDR3 is 15 amino acids long. CDR1 SNHLY and CDR2 FYNNEI come from the germline V gene. The CDR3 sequence is CASSRDRSSGNTIYF. In DNA form, the CDR3 reads TGTGCCAGCAGTCGGGACCGAAGCTCTGGAAACACCATATATTTT.

The chain couples TRBV9 to TRBJ1-2; 8 nucleotides line up with TRBD1. V lost 4 bases, J lost 2 bases, and 4 bases stayed unmatched. The CDR3 consists of 14 residues. Germline V CDR1 and CDR2: SGDLS, YYNGEE. The CDR3 is CASSPRTGNYGYTF. The CDR3 DNA reads TGTGCCAGCAGCCCCCGGACAGGGAACTATGGCTACACCTTC.

With regard to this clone: No conserved phenylalanine or tryptophan ends this CDR3, so it is likely a read error. The limits of the CDR3 on the DNA are not certain, so only TCRdb's listed CDR3 is given. This chain uses TRBV19 with TRBJ2-4; TRBD1 is the table's D call and was not checked against the DNA. From germline, CDR1 is LNHDA and CDR2 SQIVND (reference sequence). The length of the CDR3 is 13 amino acids, counting both ends. CDR3 in amino acids: CASSGQGGPNFLL.

The chain has TRBV6-1 and TRBJ2-7; weak D call: TRBD1 (6 bases). The V gene's germline CDR1 is MNHNS and CDR2 SASEGT. The CDR3 consists of 16 residues. Trimming pared 4 bases from V and 0 bases from J, leaving 16 bases between. The CDR3 DNA sequence: TGTGCCAGCAGTGGGGGCAGGGGCCGTAACTCCTACGAGCAGTACTTC. Translating it yields CASSGGRGRNSYEQYF.

The rearrangement links TRBV7-9 to TRBJ2-7, with 13 bases matching TRBD2. V trimming: 4 bases; J trimming: 2 bases; junction bases outside the gene matches: 8. The CDR3 has 17 residues. Germline V CDR1 and CDR2: SEHNR, FQNEAQ (reference sequence). The CDR3 spells CASSSPSGLAGTYEQYF. As DNA, the CDR3 is TGTGCCAGCAGCTCCCCCTCGGGACTAGCGGGGACCTACGAGCAGTACTTC.

The chain combines TRBV5-6 with TRBJ2-2; D is perhaps TRBD1 or TRBD2 (8 bases each). The V and J ends lost 5 bases and 6 bases respectively, with 23 bases between them. The CDR3 has 17 amino acids. Per germline, CDR1 SGHDT and CDR2 YYEEEE. CDR3: CASRPTRGREVAGELFF. The CDR3, as DNA: TGTGCCAGCAGGCCCACCAGGGGGCGGGAGGTGGCCGGGGAGCTGTTTTTT.

This clone has only one observation. The genes are TRBV19 and TRBJ2-2, with 7 bases aligning to TRBD2. The CDR3 runs to 14 residues. In germline, CDR1 is LNHDA, CDR2 SQIVND (reference sequence). Germline trimming cut 8 bases from V and 5 bases from J; bases unmatched to any gene: 8. CDR3 residues: CASQRAGVTGELFF. CDR3 DNA sequence: TGTGCCAGTCAGCGGGCGGGAGTTACCGGGGAGCTGTTTTTT.

This clone is a singleton in its sample. V gene TRBV27 combines with J gene TRBJ2-7; possible D gene TRBD2, 6 bases. Trimming shortened V by 10 bases and J by 0 bases, and 25 bases separated the two germline ends. The CDR3 is 17 amino acids. The germline V gene encodes CDR1 MNHEY and CDR2 SMNVEV (reference sequence). CDR3 sequence: CATRTFRGTDVSYEQYF. CDR3 bases: TGTGCCACCCGAACCTTTAGAGGGACTGACGTCTCCTACGAGCAGTACTTC.

J is TRBJ1-6 and V is TRBV30, with 7 positions matching TRBD1. CDR1 GTSNPN and CDR2 SVGIG come from the germline V gene (reference sequence). There are 15 residues in the CDR3. The junction had 8 bases not matched to a gene; V was cut back by 4 bases and J by 5 bases. The CDR3, as DNA: TGTGCCTGGAACGGGCCGGGACAGAATAATTCACCCCTCCACTTT. This translates into CAWNGPGQNNSPLHF.

The rearrangement uses TRBV10-1 and TRBJ2-2, with 7 bases lining up with TRBD2. CDR1 is WNHNN and CDR2 is SYGVQD in the germline V gene (reference sequence). V trimming: 0 bases; J trimming: 3 bases; junction bases outside the gene matches: 4. The CDR3 runs 16 residues. The CDR3: CASSESPREYTGELFF. CDR3 sequence (DNA): TGCGCCAGCAGTGAGTCCCCGCGGGAGTACACCGGGGAGCTGTTTTTT.

The chain combines TRBV7-9 with TRBJ1-3; D unresolved. This CDR3 region has 14 residues. The V end lost 1 base, the J end lost 1 base, and 5 bases lay between the germline ends. CDR1 is SEHNR and CDR2 is FQNEAQ in the germline V gene (reference sequence). DNA of the CDR3: TGTGCCAGCAGCTTAGAAATTTCTGGAAACACCATATATTTT. It translates to CASSLEISGNTIYF. The complete variable domain, with remaining parts taken from reference TRBV7-9 and TRBJ1-3, reads DTGVSQNPRHKITKRGQNVTFRCDPISEHNRLYWYRQTLGQGPEFLTYFQNEAQLEKSRLLSDRFSAERPKGSFSTLEIQRTEQGDSAMYLCASSLEISGNTIYFGEGSWLTVV.

This clone was picked up a small number of times. The rearrangement uses TRBV19 and TRBJ1-1; no reliable D call. Germline V CDR1 and CDR2: LNHDA, SQIVND (reference sequence). The V end lost 4 bases, the J end lost 0 bases, and 9 bases lay between the germline ends. CDR3 length: 14 amino acids. The CDR3 region is CASSKARMNTEAFF. CDR3 DNA: TGTGCCAGTAGTAAAGCCAGGATGAACACTGAAGCTTTCTTT. Together with reference TRBV19 and TRBJ1-1, the CDR3 gives the full variable domain: DGGITQSPKYLFRKEGQNVTLSCEQNLNHDAMYWYRQDPGQGLRLIYYSQIVNDFQKGDIAEGYSVSREKKESFPLTVTSAQKNPTAFYLCASSKARMNTEAFFGQGTRLTVV.

The rearrangement uses TRBV11-2 and TRBJ2-7, with 7 bases aligning to TRBD2. Germline CDR1 SGHAT, CDR2 FQNNGV. Trimming removed 1 base from V and 5 bases from J; junction bases left unmatched: 8. The CDR3 spans 15 residues. The CDR3: CASSLGGGSFDEQYF. The DNA for the CDR3 is TGTGCCAGCAGCTTAGGGGGCGGGAGTTTCGACGAGCAGTACTTC. Variable domain in full (rest from reference TRBV11-2 and TRBJ2-7): EAGVAQSPRYKIIEKRQSVAFWCNPISGHATLYWYQQILGQGPKLLIQFQNNGVVDDSQLPKDRFSAERLKGVDSTLKIQPAKLEDSAVYLCASSLGGGSFDEQYFGPGTRLTVT.

The rearrangement joins TRBV18 to TRBJ2-5; tentatively, D is TRBD2 (6 bases). The CDR3 has 15 amino acids. Germline V lookup: CDR1 KGHSH, CDR2 LQKENI. V lost 1 base and J lost 1, with 10 bases in between. Here the CDR3 DNA reads TGTGCCAGCTCACCACGTCCTAGCGCCCAAGAGACCCAGTACTTC. Translating gives CASSPRPSAQETQYF.

This chain joins TRBV2 and TRBJ2-1; maybe TRBD2 (5 bases). Trimming stripped 7 bases from V and 1 base from J, with 11 bases between. The CDR3 has 14 amino acids. Per the germline V gene, CDR1 is SNHLY and CDR2 is FYNNEI. CDR3 region: CASIGSASYNEQFF. In DNA form, the CDR3 reads TGTGCCAGCATAGGTAGCGCGTCCTACAATGAGCAGTTCTTC.

The chain combines TRBV7-9 with TRBJ2-1; 7 nucleotides align to TRBD2. This CDR3 region has 18 residues. The V segment lost 2 bases and the J segment 4 bases; nucleotides outside the gene matches: 14. Per germline, CDR1 SEHNR and CDR2 FQNEAQ (reference sequence). This CDR3 is CASSLWPSYSGLYNEQFF. CDR3 bases: TGTGCCAGCAGCTTATGGCCCTCGTATAGCGGGTTATACAATGAGCAGTTCTTC.

Only one count was recorded for this clone. The CDR3 spells CASSIRLTGELFF. The CDR3 DNA is TGTGCCAGTAGTATTCGTCTCACCGGGGAGCTGTTTTTT. V is TRBV19 and J is TRBJ2-2; D unresolved. This CDR3 region has 13 residues. Germline V lookup: CDR1 LNHDA, CDR2 SQIVND (reference sequence). Trimming took off 3 bases at V and 4 bases at J, with 6 bases between the two ends.

The CDR3 sequence: CASMETKGQALNTEAFF. DNA for the CDR3: TGCGCCAGCATGGAGACAAAGGGGCAGGCCCTGAACACTGAAGCTTTCTTT. This rearrangement joins TRBV23-1 to TRBJ1-1; the D gene is possibly TRBD1 (5 bases). TRBV23-1 is sorted into the ORF group, with uncertain function. The CDR3 spans 17 residues. Trimming left V 7 bases short and J 0 bases short, with 21 bases between.